This T cell receptor beta chain was sequenced for a study of blood T cell repertoires in COVID-19. At the level of the study: Whether acute or convalescent, the COVID-19 samples came from the United States, Italy and Spain. The analysed material was cDNA or gDNA that came from T cells, B-cell-depleted T cells, or PBMCs.

The authors' processing: Reference gene primer amplification gave estimated nucleated cell counts. The data were produced by immunoSEQ multiplex PCR, yet TCRdb's version contains in-frame clones alone and is incomplete. That table supplies the V and J calls and clone size; D and trimming were determined from the DNA. This table holds some 160,000 clones, 85% to 90% found once. Trimming took off 5 bases at V and 1 base at J, with 9 bases between the two ends. Germline lookup yields CDR1 SQVTM and CDR2 ANQGSEA. The CDR3 runs 13 residues. The sequenced sample was peripheral blood. The rearrangement links TRBV29-1 to TRBJ1-3; D gene uncertain. This TCR derives from a man aged 50 or older who had recovered from COVID-19. The CDR3 sequence is CSVPEGSGNTIYF. The CDR3, as DNA: TGCAGCGTTCCCGAGGGATCTGGAAACACCATATATTTT.